The entry below describes one T cell receptor (beta chain). Its antigen remains unidentified. Time point specified: cycle 4 day 1 (C4D1), after less than seven weeks of nivolumab. Brentuximab vedotin exposure varied among the patients, all of whom had relapsed after autologous stem cell transplantation. The study isolated CD8+ T cells from thawed PBMCs by magnetic negative selection. This specimen belongs to a study of PD-1 blockade in classical Hodgkin lymphoma. Overall study results and limits: Relapsed/refractory patients reportedly had the lowest baseline TCR diversity, below newly diagnosed patients, who were below healthy donors.

Sequencing used immunoSEQ multiplex PCR; TCRdb keeps in-frame clones, though not all of them. The repertoire holds approximately 11,000 clones, with 70% to 90% as singletons. The material sequenced was CD8+ T cells from blood, taken before the fourth cycle of nivolumab. The source is a human donor with classical Hodgkin lymphoma. The donor label of this sample is uncertain.

CDR3 residues: CASSQSQALGQGAFF. The CDR3 bases are TGTGCCAGCAGCCAATCCCAAGCCCTTGGACAGGGCGCTTTCTTT. This sequence joins TRBV16 and TRBJ1-1, with 8 bases fitting TRBD1. CDR3 length: 15 amino acids. Trimming took 0 bases from V and 11 from J; bases not matched to a gene: 11. Germline V gene data show CDR1 as KGHSY and CDR2 as FQNENV.